These 21 T cell receptor beta chains were sequenced from one sample in a study of blood T cell repertoires in COVID-19. The protocol was immunoSEQ multiplex PCR, while the TCRdb copy is restricted to in-frame clones and leaves out a portion. The sample lists approximately 120,000 clones; under 90% were seen once. Sequencing was performed on peripheral blood. All receptors come from a woman aged 50 to 60 with acute or convalescent COVID-19.

This clone was picked up a small number of times. V usage is TRBV20-1 and J usage is TRBJ1-1; D is unresolved. There are 11 residues in the CDR3. CDR1 DFQATT and CDR2 SNEGSKA come from the germline V gene (reference sequence). Between the trimmed V and J ends, which lost 6 bases and 3 bases, there was a span of 8 bases. The CDR3 spells CSASTYTEAFF. The CDR3 coding sequence is TGCAGTGCGAGTACTTACACTGAAGCTTTCTTT.

There are a few counts of this clone. The chain couples TRBV18 to TRBJ1-1; no definite D call. The V end was cut by 5 bases, the J end by 2 bases, with 15 bases between. This CDR3 region has 15 residues. Germline CDR1 reads KGHSH; CDR2 reads LQKENI. The chain's CDR3 is CASSAQKNTNTEAFF. The CDR3 DNA sequence: TGTGCCAGCTCAGCACAGAAAAACACAAACACTGAAGCTTTCTTT.

The chain employs TRBV6-6 and TRBJ2-3; 11 positions match TRBD1. This CDR3 region has 16 residues. Germline-derived CDR1 and CDR2 are MNHNY and SVGAGI (reference sequence). Losses at the gene ends were 6 bases for V and 6 bases for J; bases not matched to a gene: 11. Here the CDR3 reads CASRTRRDRGADTQYF. For the CDR3, the DNA is TGTGCCAGCAGAACCCGACGGGACAGGGGGGCGGATACGCAGTATTTT.

V usage is TRBV24-1 and J usage is TRBJ1-1; D gene unclear. The CDR3 loop spans 12 amino acids. Germline V gene sequence: CDR1 KGHDR, CDR2 SFDVKD. The ends were cut back, 6 bases at V and 3 bases at J, with 7 bases in the middle. CDR3 sequence: CATSYGDTEAFF. In nucleotides, the CDR3 is TGTGCCACCAGTTACGGGGACACTGAAGCTTTCTTT.

This clone was detected only once. This chain connects TRBV14 to TRBJ2-3; possibly TRBD2 for D (7 bases). The V gene's germline CDR1 is SGHDN and CDR2 FVKESK. The ends were cut back, 4 bases at V and 4 bases at J, with 15 bases in the middle. The CDR3 length is 15 residues. The chain's CDR3 is CASSLRRGGSDTQYF. DNA for the CDR3: TGTGCCAGCAGCCTCCGAAGGGGGGGCTCAGATACGCAGTATTTT.

This sequence joins TRBV13 and TRBJ1-1; 9 bases match TRBD1. The CDR3 loop spans 14 amino acids. CDR1 is PRHDT, CDR2 FYEKMQ, per germline (reference sequence). V dropped 0 bases and J dropped 6; count of bases not matched to a gene: 2. In DNA, the CDR3 is TGTGCCAGCAGCTTAGGACAGGGGGCCGCTGAAGCTTTCTTT. It yields the protein CASSLGQGAAEAFF.

This clone was detected only a few times. The chain combines TRBV19 with TRBJ1-3; D remains ambiguous. The CDR3 runs 16 residues. Germline V gene data show CDR1 as LNHDA and CDR2 as SQIVND (reference sequence). Trimming took 7 bases from V and 0 from J, leaving 16 bases between them. The CDR3 region is CASNVGEVHSGNTIYF. CDR3 coding DNA: TGTGCCAGTAATGTTGGGGAGGTACACTCTGGAAACACCATATATTTT.

The rearrangement uses TRBV19 and TRBJ1-5; 10 bases align to TRBD1. The CDR3 loop spans 16 amino acids. Trimming removed 4 bases from V and 2 bases from J; junction bases left unmatched: 5. Germline lookup yields CDR1 LNHDA and CDR2 SQIVND (reference sequence). CDR3 nucleotides: TGTGCCAGTAGTAGGGACAGGGGAGTCGGCAATCAGCCCCAGCATTTT. It encodes CASSRDRGVGNQPQHF.

V gene TRBV2 combines with J gene TRBJ1-1; D gene ambiguous. Between the trimmed V and J ends, which lost 6 bases and 1 base, there was a span of 9 bases. This CDR3 is built from 13 residues. Germline CDR1 reads SNHLY; CDR2 reads FYNNEI. The DNA for the CDR3 is TGTGCCAGCAGGGGAGGAGGGAACACTGAAGCTTTCTTT. As protein: CASRGGGNTEAFF.

This chain links TRBV27 with TRBJ2-7; 12 bases map to TRBD2. From germline, CDR1 is MNHEY and CDR2 SMNVEV (reference sequence). V lost 0 bases, J lost 0 bases, and 9 bases stayed unmatched. The CDR3 is made up of 19 amino acids. The CDR3 here is CASSLSASSGGAFSYEQYF. DNA for the CDR3: TGTGCCAGCAGTTTATCCGCGTCTAGCGGGGGGGCTTTCTCCTACGAGCAGTACTTC.

This sequence joins TRBV5-1 and TRBJ1-1; D unresolved. CDR3 length equals 15 residues. Germline CDR1 and CDR2: SGHRS and YFSETQ. V was shortened by 4 bases and J by 1 base, with 14 bases between the two germline ends. The CDR3: CASSVTTPQNTEAFF. The DNA for the CDR3 is TGCGCCAGCAGCGTTACTACCCCTCAGAACACTGAAGCTTTCTTT.

V usage is TRBV5-1 and J usage is TRBJ2-1; D perhaps matches TRBD1 (5 bases). There are 14 residues in the CDR3. The V end was cut by 0 bases, the J end by 3 bases, with 7 bases between. Germline assignment: CDR1 SGHRS and CDR2 YFSETQ. CDR3 region: CASSLEGFYNEQFF. CDR3 DNA: TGCGCCAGCAGCTTGGAGGGGTTCTACAATGAGCAGTTCTTC.

This sequence joins TRBV3-1 (or the pseudogene TRBV3-2) and TRBJ2-2; D remains ambiguous. CDR3 length: 13 residues. V was shortened by 4 bases and J by 2 bases, with 5 bases between the two germline ends. Germline CDR1 LGHDT, CDR2 YNNKEL (reference sequence). DNA for the CDR3: TGTGCCAGCAGCCTTACAAACACCGGGGAGCTGTTTTTT. Translated: CASSLTNTGELFF.

The rearrangement joins TRBV6-6 to TRBJ2-7, with D possibly being TRBD1 (5 bases). V lost 4 bases and J lost 7, with 20 bases in between. Germline CDR1 is MNHNY and CDR2 is SVGAGI (reference sequence). The CDR3 covers 15 residues. Written as DNA, the CDR3 is TGTGCCAGCAGTTCCCTACAGGCTACCTTTGGGGAGCAGTACTTC. It yields the protein CASSSLQATFGEQYF.

Written as DNA, the CDR3 is TGTGCCAGCAGTGACTCGATGGGACAGACAGATACGCAGTATTTT. Translation: CASSDSMGQTDTQYF. The chain recombines TRBV6-4 with TRBJ2-3, with 7 bases matching TRBD1. Germline CDR1 is MRHNA and CDR2 is SNTAGT. V dropped 0 bases and J dropped 3; count of bases not matched to a gene: 3. The CDR3 has 15 residues.

The chain uses TRBV5-1 and TRBJ2-3, with 9 bases aligning to TRBD2. CDR3 length: 17 amino acids. CDR1 is SGHRS, CDR2 YFSETQ, per germline. The V segment lost 3 bases and the J segment 3 bases; nucleotides outside the gene matches: 11. The CDR3 loop is CASSSSSAGGATDTQYF. The CDR3 coding sequence is TGCGCCAGCAGCTCCTCCTCAGCGGGGGGCGCTACAGATACGCAGTATTTT.

This clone was seen a single time. V is TRBV3-1 (or the pseudogene TRBV3-2) and J is TRBJ2-1; D possibly corresponds to TRBD1 (6 bases). V lost 4 bases, J lost 4 bases, and 14 bases lay in between. Germline assignment: CDR1 LGHDT and CDR2 YNNKEL (reference sequence). The CDR3 has 15 residues. CDR3 in DNA: TGTGCCAGCAGCCCCACCCAGGGGAATTACAATGAGCAGTTCTTC. It yields the protein CASSPTQGNYNEQFF.

The gene calls are TRBV27 and TRBJ1-6; 11 nucleotides line up with TRBD1. The CDR3 sequence is 16 residues long. V was clipped by 3 bases and J by 9 bases; unmatched bases: 7. Germline CDR1 and CDR2: MNHEY and SMNVEV (reference sequence). The CDR3 reads CASSLGRDRGSSPLHF. The CDR3 DNA is TGTGCCAGCAGTTTGGGCCGGGACAGGGGGTCTTCACCCCTCCACTTT.

The J gene is TRBJ2-1, the V gene TRBV5-5; 7 bases map to TRBD1. The CDR3 runs to 14 residues. Losses at the gene ends were 5 bases for V and 2 bases for J; bases not matched to a gene: 4. CDR1 and CDR2 (germline): SGHKS, YYEKEE (reference sequence). The CDR3 sequence: CASRTGTPYNEQFF. The CDR3 DNA follows: TGTGCCAGCAGGACAGGGACCCCCTACAATGAGCAGTTCTTC.

The chain carries TRBV7-8 and TRBJ2-7, with 11 bases that match TRBD1. Germline V gene lookup returns CDR1 SGHVS and CDR2 FQNEAQ. V dropped 3 bases and J dropped 7; count of bases not matched to a gene: 8. This CDR3 is built from 15 residues. DNA for the CDR3: TGTGCCAGCAGCTTCTGGGACAGGGGGGGTAAAGAGCAGTACTTC. Translated, it gives CASSFWDRGGKEQYF.

J is TRBJ2-3 and V is TRBV7-3, with D unclear. Germline values: CDR1 SGHTA, CDR2 FQGTGA. Trimming took off 1 base at V and 0 bases at J, with 5 bases between the two ends. The CDR3 extends over 14 amino acids. CDR3 amino acids: CASSLRSSTDTQYF. CDR3 bases: TGTGCCAGCAGCTTAAGGAGTAGCACAGATACGCAGTATTTT.